The 17 T cell receptor beta chains below all came from one sample that was sequenced in a study of CD8 T cells in Susac syndrome. Random hexamers were used to reverse transcribe about 0.45 to 1 ug of RNA. TCRdb passed the immunoSEQ multiplex PCR reads through MiXCR, listing each CDR3 protein once. Among 230,000 or so distinct CDR3 sequences listed, around 96% were seen once. Specimen: CD4+ T cells from PBMCs. These receptors were taken from a human donor with multiple sclerosis.

This chain links TRBV11-2 with TRBJ2-1, with D perhaps matching TRBD1 or TRBD2 (7 bases each). The germline V gene encodes CDR1 SGHAT and CDR2 FQNNGV. With 5 bases removed from V and 3 bases from J, the gap between germline ends came to 17 bases. This CDR3 has 16 residues. The CDR3 sequence is CASSQRGGQNYNEQFF. CDR3 in DNA: TGTGCCAGCAGCCAGAGGGGGGGACAGAACTACAATGAGCAGTTCTTC.

The genes are TRBV29-1 and TRBJ2-7; tentatively, D is TRBD2 (6 bases). The CDR3 covers 14 residues. CDR1 is SQVTM, CDR2 ANQGSEA, per germline. The V gene lost 7 bases and the J gene lost 0 bases, with 16 bases spanning the gap. The CDR3 is CSGTGSGGSYEQYF. CDR3 DNA: TGCAGCGGGACCGGGAGTGGCGGCTCCTACGAGCAGTACTTC.

This CDR3 is CASSLRGRDGDTQYF. The CDR3 DNA reads TGTGCCAGCAGTTTAAGGGGCAGGGATGGAGATACGCAGTATTTT. V is TRBV27 and J is TRBJ2-3; a possible D gene is TRBD1 (5 bases). Trimming left V 2 bases short and J 5 bases short, with 14 bases between. Germline assignment: CDR1 MNHEY and CDR2 SMNVEV (reference sequence). The length of the CDR3 is 15 residues.

The V and J genes are TRBV7-9 and TRBJ2-1, with a tentative D call TRBD1 (5 bases). The germline V gene has CDR1 SEHNR and CDR2 FQNEAQ (reference sequence). This CDR3 region has 15 residues. Deletions cut 5 bases from V and 3 bases from J, with 14 bases between. As DNA, the CDR3 is TGTGCCAGCAGCCCATCGCAGGGAAACTACAATGAGCAGTTCTTC. This translates into CASSPSQGNYNEQFF.

The chain combines TRBV2 with TRBJ2-7, with 8 bases matching TRBD1. The V gene end was trimmed by 5 bases and the J gene end by 5 bases; junction bases not matched to a gene: 2. The CDR3 length is 12 residues. Germline assignment: CDR1 SNHLY and CDR2 FYNNEI. The CDR3 nucleotides read TGTGCCAGCAGTCGACAGGGGAACGAGCAGTACTTC. Protein product: CASSRQGNEQYF.

The chain combines TRBV14 with TRBJ2-1; unclear D gene. CDR1 and CDR2 (germline): SGHDN, FVKESK. V lost 0 bases and J lost 12, with 15 bases in between. The CDR3 sequence is 14 residues long. This CDR3 is CASSQEGRVRTQFF. The CDR3 DNA sequence: TGTGCCAGCAGCCAAGAGGGCCGGGTCCGCACGCAGTTCTTC. Looking up the rest from reference TRBV14 and TRBJ2-1 gives the full variable domain: EAGVTQFPSHSVIEKGQTVTLRCDPISGHDNLYWYRRVMGKEIKFLLHFVKESKQDESGMPNNRFLAERTGGTYSTLKVQPAELEDSGVYFCASSQEGRVRTQFFGPGTRLTVL.

The V and J genes are TRBV25-1 and TRBJ1-2; tentative D call: TRBD1 (5 bases). Germline-derived CDR1 and CDR2 are MGHDK and SYGVNS. Trimming pared 3 bases from V and 8 bases from J, leaving 10 bases between. This CDR3 comprises 12 residues. The CDR3 here is CASSDRVKGYTF. For the CDR3, the DNA is TGTGCCAGCAGTGACAGGGTTAAGGGCTACACCTTC.

The V call is TRBV25-1, the J call TRBJ1-1, with D maybe TRBD1 (5 bases). CDR1 and CDR2 from the germline V gene are MGHDK and SYGVNS. The CDR3 extends over 16 amino acids. Deletions cut 1 base from V and 4 bases from J, with 16 bases between. CDR3 amino acids: CASSEWDLRPGTEAFF. Here the CDR3 DNA reads TGTGCCAGCAGTGAATGGGACCTCCGACCAGGCACTGAAGCTTTCTTT.

J is TRBJ1-2 and V is TRBV19; tentatively, D is TRBD1 (5 bases). V lost 8 bases to trimming and J lost 4 bases, with 14 bases between them. The CDR3 runs 13 residues. Germline values: CDR1 LNHDA, CDR2 SQIVND (reference sequence). CDR3 nucleotide sequence: TGTGCCAGTGGGGACGGCCGCCCCTATGGCTACACCTTC. This sequence encodes CASGDGRPYGYTF.

The J gene is TRBJ2-7, the V gene TRBV4-1; 8 nucleotides line up with TRBD2. The germline CDR1 and CDR2 sequences are MGHRA and YSYEKL. V gave up 4 bases and J gave up 2 bases; unmatched junction bases: 7. CDR3 length: 15 residues. CDR3 DNA sequence: TGCGCCAGCAGCCCGGTAGGTAGCGGGGCCTACGAGCAGTACTTC. Its translation is CASSPVGSGAYEQYF.

The V gene is TRBV25-1, the J gene TRBJ1-1; perhaps TRBD1 as D (5 bases). This CDR3 comprises 14 residues. The V end was cut by 2 bases, the J end by 5 bases, with 12 bases between. Germline V gene sequence: CDR1 MGHDK, CDR2 SYGVNS. The CDR3 protein is CASSEVGAGTEAFF. Here the CDR3 DNA reads TGTGCCAGCAGTGAAGTCGGGGCAGGTACTGAAGCTTTCTTT.

The genes are TRBV15 and TRBJ2-5, with 12 bases that match TRBD2. This CDR3 is 15 amino acids long. V lost 7 bases and J lost 9; bases outside the gene matches: 12. Germline-derived CDR1 and CDR2 are LNHNV and YYDKDF (reference sequence). The CDR3 DNA sequence: TGTGCCACCACCAAACTAGCGGGAGGTTCCGCGTCCCAGTACTTC. Protein product: CATTKLAGGSASQYF.

The count of this clonotype is one. The genes are TRBV2 and TRBJ2-4; D unclear. Germline V gene lookup returns CDR1 SNHLY and CDR2 FYNNEI. V lost 3 bases and J lost 2, with 8 bases in between. CDR3 length: 14 amino acids. Here the CDR3 DNA reads TGTGCCAGCAGTGACAGCCTGACCAAAAACATTCAGTACTTC. Translating it yields CASSDSLTKNIQYF.

The chain links TRBV27 to TRBJ2-7; 11 nucleotides match TRBD1. From germline, CDR1 is MNHEY and CDR2 SMNVEV (reference sequence). This CDR3 spans 15 amino acids. With 5 bases clipped from V and 2 bases from J, the junction kept 5 bases outside the gene matches. The CDR3 sequence is CASSQGQGAPYEQYF. CDR3 DNA sequence: TGTGCCAGCAGTCAAGGACAGGGGGCTCCCTACGAGCAGTACTTC.

As for this clonotype: No conserved phenylalanine or tryptophan is present at the end of the CDR3, so a read error is the likely explanation. This rearrangement joins TRBV20-1 to TRBJ2-3, with 10 positions matching TRBD1. J was trimmed by 5 bases and V by 5 bases; bases with no gene match: 7. The CDR3 spans 14 residues. Germline V gene lookup returns CDR1 DFQATT and CDR2 SNEGSKA (reference sequence). CDR3 residues: CSAALGTGVDTQYV. CDR3 sequence (DNA): TGCAGTGCTGCCCTAGGGACAGGGGTAGATACGCAGTATGTT.

This clonotype showed up just once. The chain uses TRBV7-9 and TRBJ2-1; TRBD2 might be the D (5 bases). The germline V and J ends were trimmed by 3 bases and 5 bases, with 11 bases remaining between them. CDR1 is SEHNR, CDR2 FQNEAQ, per germline (reference sequence). The CDR3 length is 14 residues. CDR3 in DNA: TGTGCCAGCAGCTTGCAGCGGCGCAACAATGAGCAGTTCTTC. Protein product: CASSLQRRNNEQFF.

The V call is TRBV30, the J call TRBJ1-2; 8 nucleotides align to TRBD1. The V segment lost 0 bases and the J segment 8 bases; nucleotides outside the gene matches: 5. Germline CDR1 reads GTSNPN; CDR2 reads SVGIG (reference sequence). This CDR3 contains 13 residues. CDR3 in amino acids: CAWSVPRGRGYTF. The CDR3 nucleotides read TGTGCCTGGAGTGTACCCAGGGGGCGCGGCTACACCTTC. Drawing the rest from reference TRBV30 and TRBJ1-2, the complete variable domain is SQTIHQWPATLVQPVGSPLSLECTVEGTSNPNLYWYRQAAGRGLQLLFYSVGIGQISSEVPQNLSASRPQDRQFILSSKKLLLSDSGFYLCAWSVPRGRGYTFGSGTRLTVV.